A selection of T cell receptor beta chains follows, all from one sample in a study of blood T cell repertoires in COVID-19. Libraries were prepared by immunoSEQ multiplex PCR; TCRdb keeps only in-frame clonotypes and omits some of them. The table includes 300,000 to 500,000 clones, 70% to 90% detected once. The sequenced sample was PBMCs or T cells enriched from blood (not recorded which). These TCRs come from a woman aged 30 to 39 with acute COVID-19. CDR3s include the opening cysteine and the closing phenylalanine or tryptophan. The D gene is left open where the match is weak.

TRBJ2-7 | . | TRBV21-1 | CASLMTGFRIDEQYF | TGTGCCAGTCTAATGACAGGGTTTAGAATCGACGAGCAGTACTTC
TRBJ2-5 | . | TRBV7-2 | CASSLVGASVRETQYF | TGTGCCAGCAGCTTAGTGGGTGCTAGCGTCCGAGAGACCCAGTACTTC
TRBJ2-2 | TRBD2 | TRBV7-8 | CASSQGLAGDTGELFF | TGTGCCAGCAGCCAGGGACTAGCGGGGGACACCGGGGAGCTGTTTTTT
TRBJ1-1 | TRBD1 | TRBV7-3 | CASSYLGGPEAFF | TGTGCCAGCAGCTATTTAGGGGGCCCTGAAGCTTTCTTT
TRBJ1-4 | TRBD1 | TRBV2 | CASRHGQQGAYEKLFF | TGTGCCAGCAGACACGGGCAACAGGGGGCTTATGAAAAACTGTTTTTT
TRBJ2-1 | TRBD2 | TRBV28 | CASSIGGTSGSNEQFF | TGTGCCAGCAGTATAGGGGGGACTAGCGGGAGTAATGAGCAGTTCTTC
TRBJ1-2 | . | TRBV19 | CASSIPKTEYGYTF | TGTGCCAGTAGTATACCCAAGACAGAGTATGGCTACACCTTC
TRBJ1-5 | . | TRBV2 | CASSDLRDQPQHF | TGTGCCAGCAGTGACTTACGGGATCAGCCCCAGCATTTT
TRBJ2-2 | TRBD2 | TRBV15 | CATTNLAGGGELFF | TGTGCCACCACCAATCTAGCGGGGGGCGGGGAGCTGTTTTTT
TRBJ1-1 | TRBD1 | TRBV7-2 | CASSLVTGIGTEAFF | TGTGCCAGCAGCTTAGTGACAGGGATAGGCACTGAAGCTTTCTTT
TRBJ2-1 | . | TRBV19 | CASSPRGSGRGVWNEQFF | TGTGCCAGTAGTCCCCGGGGATCTGGGCGGGGAGTATGGAATGAGCAGTTCTTC